Described below is a single T cell receptor beta chain sequence and its context. Its antigen is undetermined. This sample is drawn from a study of cytomegalovirus exposure and HLA in healthy donors. The CDR3 length is 14 residues. The germline gives CDR1 SEHNR, CDR2 FQNEAQ (reference sequence). Trimming cost V 7 bases and J 7 bases, with 20 bases left between them. Study-level findings and limits: Highly shared variants forming one cluster were likely a sequencing artifact. In a later analysis, DRB1 alleles had the most associated TCRs; HLA-C alleles the fewest. Most TCR sequences showed up rarely, but some public TCRs showed up in many donors. Trimming of TCR beta V- and J-genes showed a link, identified in a later analysis, to a missense DCLRE1C variant.

Amplification used 60 Vbeta primers and 13 Jbeta primers. Using immunoSEQ multiplex PCR, the repertoire was profiled, and TCRdb retains in-frame clones only, with some absent. The sample lists over 250,000 clones, around 86% occurring once. J is TRBJ2-7 and V is TRBV7-9; weak D call: TRBD1 (5 bases). The sample comprised PBMCs. The receptor comes from a man between 40 and 49 years old in good health and CMV-seropositive. CDR3 in amino acids: CASTRSGPRGEQYF. DNA of the CDR3: TGTGCCAGCACGAGATCGGGCCCTAGGGGAGAGCAGTACTTC.